A selection of T cell receptor beta chains follows, all from one sample in a study of cytomegalovirus exposure and HLA in healthy donors. Here immunoSEQ multiplex PCR was the method, and the copy in TCRdb shows in-frame clones only, minus some. The data hold about 120,000 clones, with about four fifths observed a single time. What was sequenced was PBMCs. All receptors come from a female donor in good health and CMV-seropositive. Each CDR3 is given with its conserved first and last residue. A D gene is named only where the DNA matches it firmly. The size of a clone is reported for some rows only, either as once, few or many, or as a class for expanded clones.

v_gene	abundance	d_gene	j_gene	CDR3aa	CDR3nt
TRBV25-1	NA	TRBD1	TRBJ2-7	CASSAGTGGYEQYF	TGTGCCAGCAGTGCCGGGACAGGGGGCTACGAGCAGTACTTC
TRBV7-2	NA	TRBD1	TRBJ1-3	CASSRGTGSSGNTIYF	TGTGCCAGCAGCCGAGGGACAGGGTCCTCTGGAAACACCATATATTTT
TRBV4-2	NA	TRBD1	TRBJ1-4	CASSPRGQGAGEKLFF	TGTGCCAGCAGCCCCCGAGGACAGGGGGCGGGAGAAAAACTGTTTTTT
TRBV5-1	NA	NA	TRBJ2-3	CASSLLVTGDTQYF	TGCGCCAGCAGCCTACTAGTTACTGGAGATACGCAGTATTTT
TRBV6-5	few	NA	TRBJ1-4	CANTGFVTNEKLFF	TGTGCTAACACAGGATTCGTGACTAATGAAAAACTGTTTTTT
TRBV6-1	NA	TRBD1	TRBJ1-2	CATTFTDRVYGYTF	TGTGCCACTACTTTTACGGACAGGGTCTATGGCTACACCTTC
TRBV10-2	NA	NA	TRBJ1-1	CASSEAETTEAFF	TGCGCCAGCAGTGAGGCGGAGACCACTGAAGCTTTCTTT
TRBV18	NA	NA	TRBJ2-5	CASSPGRGLETQYF	TGTGCCAGCTCACCAGGAAGGGGTCTGGAGACCCAGTACTTC
TRBV6-5	few	NA	TRBJ1-2	CASSPTLPYGYTF	TGTGCCAGCAGTCCTACCCTTCCCTATGGCTACACCTTC
TRBV28	NA	TRBD1	TRBJ1-1	CASSPIYRGSTEAFF	TGTGCCAGCAGTCCCATTTACAGGGGATCTACTGAAGCTTTCTTT
TRBV10-1	few	NA	TRBJ1-5	CARLSRGPQHF	TGCGCCAGACTTAGTAGGGGGCCCCAGCATTTT
TRBV28	NA	TRBD1	TRBJ1-6	CASSPLGTGPSPLHF	TGTGCCAGCAGTCCACTCGGGACAGGCCCCTCACCCCTCCACTTT
TRBV7-9	NA	TRBD1	TRBJ1-1	CASSFLQGGTEAFF	TGTGCCAGCAGCTTTTTACAGGGGGGAACTGAAGCTTTCTTT
TRBV6-1	once	NA	TRBJ2-5	CASSVGFQETQYF	TGTGCCAGCAGTGTCGGTTTTCAAGAGACCCAGTACTTC
TRBV6-1	NA	TRBD1	TRBJ1-2	CASSEVGTAQNYGYTF	TGTGCCAGCAGTGAAGTGGGGACAGCCCAAAACTATGGCTACACCTTC
TRBV27	NA	TRBD1	TRBJ2-7	CASRRGTGLNYEQYF	TGTGCCAGCAGACGAGGGACAGGGCTCAACTACGAGCAGTACTTC
TRBV12-5	NA	TRBD1	TRBJ1-5	CASGFGTAYSNQPQHF	TGTGCTAGTGGTTTTGGGACAGCATATAGCAATCAGCCCCAGCATTTT
TRBV7-9	NA	TRBD1	TRBJ1-2	CASSLATGHAYGYTF	TGTGCCAGCAGCTTAGCGACAGGGCACGCATATGGCTACACCTTC
TRBV4-3	NA	TRBD2	TRBJ2-5	CASSQEKAGATQETQYF	TGCGCCAGCAGCCAAGAAAAAGCGGGGGCCACACAAGAGACCCAGTACTTC
TRBV30	NA	NA	TRBJ1-3	CAWSLGISGNTIYF	TGTGCCTGGAGTCTCGGGATCTCTGGAAACACCATATATTTT
TRBV6-1	NA	TRBD2	TRBJ2-1	CASSQTSGGNEQFF	TGTGCCAGCAGTCAGACTAGCGGGGGCAATGAGCAGTTCTTC
TRBV27	NA	NA	TRBJ2-5	CASSLTRIGETQYF	TGTGCCAGCAGTTTGACACGGATTGGGGAGACCCAGTACTTC
TRBV6-6	NA	TRBD2	TRBJ2-7	CASSSLADTYEQYF	TGTGCCAGCAGTTCACTAGCGGATACCTACGAGCAGTACTTC
TRBV6-5	NA	NA	TRBJ1-2	CASSYGPWTGDMSYTF	TGTGCCAGCAGTTATGGACCCTGGACCGGGGACATGAGCTACACCTTC
TRBV4-1	NA	TRBD2	TRBJ2-1	CASSQEEAGGYNEQFF	TGCGCCAGCAGCCAAGAAGAGGCGGGGGGCTACAATGAGCAGTTCTTC
TRBV4-2	NA	NA	TRBJ2-7	CASSQNPQSSYEQYF	TGTGCCAGCAGCCAAAACCCACAGAGCTCCTACGAGCAGTACTTC
TRBV7-9	NA	TRBD1	TRBJ1-6	CSSSRDRGGGSPLHF	TGTTCCAGCAGCCGGGACAGGGGAGGCGGTTCACCCCTCCACTTT
TRBV6-6	NA	TRBD2	TRBJ2-7	CASSRGDRYYEQYF	TGTGCCAGCTCGCGGGGGGACCGGTACTACGAGCAGTACTTC
TRBV5-1	NA	TRBD1	TRBJ1-1	CASSLAPGQGAFEAFF	TGCGCCAGCAGCTTGGCTCCGGGACAGGGTGCGTTTGAAGCTTTCTTT
TRBV9	NA	NA	TRBJ2-5	CASSVGDRQETQYF	TGTGCCAGCAGCGTAGGAGACAGACAAGAGACCCAGTACTTC
TRBV7-6	once	NA	TRBJ1-3	CASSQTITGSTSGNTIYF	TGTGCCAGCAGCCAAACTATCACAGGGTCCACCTCTGGAAACACCATATATTTT
TRBV2	NA	TRBD1	TRBJ2-6	CASSEARGMAGANVLTF	TGTGCCAGCAGTGAGGCCAGGGGGATGGCTGGGGCCAACGTCCTGACTTTC